What follows are 7 T cell receptor beta chains derived from one specimen sequenced in a study of CD8+CD57+ T cells in acquired aplastic anemia. CD8+CD57+ cell expansion, shown by flow cytometry, had occurred in the patients selected for sequencing. TCR beta VDJ combinations and CDR3 sequences were profiled from genomic DNA. TCRdb re-analysed the reads in MiXCR, keeping a single row per CDR3 protein. The sample gives roughly 170,000 distinct CDR3 sequences, around 50% of which show up once; approximately 12% is in the top ten. Input material: sorted CD4+, CD8+, or CD8+CD57+ T cells (not recorded which) from PBMCs. The receptors stem from a human donor with aplastic anemia.

The genes are TRBV29-1 and TRBJ2-1, with 8 bases identical to TRBD1. J gave up 7 bases and V 4 bases, and 12 bases lay outside the gene matches. Germline CDR1 and CDR2: SQVTM and ANQGSEA. The CDR3 is 15 amino acids. The DNA of the CDR3 is TGCAGCGTTGGAGTGACAGGGGTTTTGAGTAATGAGCAGTTCTTC. Translation gives CSVGVTGVLSNEQFF.

This clonotype has only a few counts. The V gene is TRBV5-5, the J gene TRBJ1-5; a possible D gene is TRBD1 (5 bases). This CDR3 is built from 15 residues. The germline V and J ends were trimmed by 5 bases and 6 bases, with 18 bases remaining between them. Germline V gives CDR1 SGHKS, CDR2 YYEKEE (reference sequence). The CDR3 nucleotides read TGTGCCAGCAGGCCCGATGGGGCAGGGAGTCAGCCCCAGCATTTT. As protein: CASRPDGAGSQPQHF. The entire variable domain, with the rest obtained from reference TRBV5-5 and TRBJ1-5, is as follows: DAGVTQSPTHLIKTRGQQVTLRCSPISGHKSVSWYQQVLGQGPQFIFQYYEKEERGRGNFPDRFSARQFPNYSSELNVNALLLGDSALYLCASRPDGAGSQPQHFGDGTRLSIL.

This clonotype was counted ten times or more. The CDR3 nucleotides are TGTGCCAGCAGCTTAGTTGGAGACACTAGAACCTACGAGCAGTACTTC. Translated, it gives CASSLVGDTRTYEQYF. The chain couples TRBV5-6 to TRBJ2-7, with D perhaps TRBD2 (5 bases). The CDR3 has 16 amino acids. CDR1 and CDR2 from the germline V gene are SGHDT and YYEEEE. Between the trimmed V and J ends, which lost 2 bases and 2 bases, there was a span of 17 bases.

This clonotype was recorded at least ten times. The chain has TRBV5-4 and TRBJ2-3; no firm D call. The CDR3 extends over 15 amino acids. Germline CDR1 is SGHNT and CDR2 is YYREEE (reference sequence). Trimming pared 2 bases from V and 0 bases from J, leaving 10 bases between. The CDR3 loop is CASSLDFTSTDTQYF. The CDR3 DNA sequence: TGTGCCAGCAGCTTAGACTTCACTAGCACAGATACGCAGTATTTT.

The genes are TRBV19 and TRBJ2-5; 9 bases are a match to TRBD1. CDR1 and CDR2 (germline): LNHDA, SQIVND (reference sequence). V lost 3 bases to trimming and J lost 5 bases; unmatched junction nucleotides: 13. The CDR3 consists of 17 residues. CDR3 loop: CASSILQQGQGMETQYF. The CDR3 bases are TGTGCCAGTAGTATCCTTCAGCAAGGACAGGGGATGGAGACCCAGTACTTC. Based on the CDR3 plus reference TRBV19 and TRBJ2-5, the full variable domain is DGGITQSPKYLFRKEGQNVTLSCEQNLNHDAMYWYRQDPGQGLRLIYYSQIVNDFQKGDIAEGYSVSREKKESFPLTVTSAQKNPTAFYLCASSILQQGQGMETQYFGPGTRLLVL.

Ten or more counts support this clonotype. The rearrangement joins TRBV6-1 to TRBJ2-7; D uncertain. Germline CDR1 reads MNHNS; CDR2 reads SASEGT. Trimming cost V 5 bases and J 3 bases, with 17 bases left between them. This CDR3 has 15 amino acids. CDR3 nucleotide sequence: TGTGCCAGCAGTCCCCGCGCCGACTCGTACTACGAGCAGTACTTC. Translation gives CASSPRADSYYEQYF.

The V call is TRBV7-9, the J call TRBJ1-1, with D possibly matching TRBD1 (5 bases). This CDR3 has 14 amino acids. V was shortened by 3 bases and J by 4 bases, with 12 bases between the two germline ends. Germline V gives CDR1 SEHNR, CDR2 FQNEAQ (reference sequence). CDR3 bases: TGTGCCAGCAGCTTGAGGCAGGGTGGCACTGAAGCTTTCTTT. Amino acids: CASSLRQGGTEAFF.